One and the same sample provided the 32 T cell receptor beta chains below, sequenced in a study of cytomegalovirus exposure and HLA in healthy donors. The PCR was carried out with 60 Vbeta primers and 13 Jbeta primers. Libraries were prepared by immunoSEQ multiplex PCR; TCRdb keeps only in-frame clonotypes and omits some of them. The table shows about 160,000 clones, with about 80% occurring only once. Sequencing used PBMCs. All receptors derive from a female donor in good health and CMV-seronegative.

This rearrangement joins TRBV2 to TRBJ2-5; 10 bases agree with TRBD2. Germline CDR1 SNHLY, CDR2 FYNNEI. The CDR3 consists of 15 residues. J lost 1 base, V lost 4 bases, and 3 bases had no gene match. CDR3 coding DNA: TGTGCCAGCAGTGCGCTAGCGGGAGCCCAAGAGACCCAGTACTTC. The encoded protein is CASSALAGAQETQYF.

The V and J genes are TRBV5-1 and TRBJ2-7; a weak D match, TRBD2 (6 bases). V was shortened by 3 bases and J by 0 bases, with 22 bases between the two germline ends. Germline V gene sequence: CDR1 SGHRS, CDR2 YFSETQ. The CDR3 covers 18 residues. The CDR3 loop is CASSSAGRGRLSSYEQYF. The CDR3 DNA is TGCGCCAGCAGCTCCGCTGGGCGGGGCCGGCTGAGCTCCTACGAGCAGTACTTC.

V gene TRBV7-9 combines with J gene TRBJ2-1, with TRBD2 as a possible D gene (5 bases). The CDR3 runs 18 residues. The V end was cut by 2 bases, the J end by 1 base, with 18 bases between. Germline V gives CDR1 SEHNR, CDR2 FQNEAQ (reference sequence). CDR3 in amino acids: CASSLSLLAYESYNEQFF. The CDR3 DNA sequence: TGTGCCAGCAGCTTATCGCTCCTAGCTTACGAGTCCTACAATGAGCAGTTCTTC.

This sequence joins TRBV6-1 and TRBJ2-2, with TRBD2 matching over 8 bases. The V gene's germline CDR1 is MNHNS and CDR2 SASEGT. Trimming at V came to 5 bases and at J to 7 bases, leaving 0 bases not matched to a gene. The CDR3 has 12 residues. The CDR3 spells CASSRGGGELFF. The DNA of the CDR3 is TGTGCCAGCAGTCGGGGGGGCGGGGAGCTGTTTTTT.

The chain's CDR3 is CASSERPGDTQYF. DNA of the CDR3: TGTGCCAGCAGCGAGAGACCGGGAGATACGCAGTATTTT. The V gene is TRBV4-2, the J gene TRBJ2-3, with D unclear. Trimming took off 5 bases at V and 5 bases at J, with 11 bases between the two ends. Germline values: CDR1 LGHNA, CDR2 YNFKEQ. CDR3 size: 13 residues.

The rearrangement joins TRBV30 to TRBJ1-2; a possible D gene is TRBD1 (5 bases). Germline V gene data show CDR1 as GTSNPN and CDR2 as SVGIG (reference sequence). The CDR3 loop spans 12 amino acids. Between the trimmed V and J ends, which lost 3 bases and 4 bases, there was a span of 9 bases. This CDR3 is CAWRTEPYGYTF. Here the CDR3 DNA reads TGTGCCTGGAGGACAGAGCCCTATGGCTACACCTTC.

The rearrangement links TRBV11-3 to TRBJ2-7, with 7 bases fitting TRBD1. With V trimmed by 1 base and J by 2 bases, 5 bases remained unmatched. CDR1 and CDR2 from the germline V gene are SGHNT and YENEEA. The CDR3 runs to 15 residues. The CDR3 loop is CASSLGGTETYEQYF. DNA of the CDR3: TGTGCCAGCAGCTTAGGGGGGACAGAGACCTACGAGCAGTACTTC. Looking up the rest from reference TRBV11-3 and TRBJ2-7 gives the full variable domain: EAGVVQSPRYKIIEKKQPVAFWCNPISGHNTLYWYLQNLGQGPELLIRYENEEAVDDSQLPKDRFSAERLKGVDSTLKIQPAELGDSAVYLCASSLGGTETYEQYFGPGTRLTVT.

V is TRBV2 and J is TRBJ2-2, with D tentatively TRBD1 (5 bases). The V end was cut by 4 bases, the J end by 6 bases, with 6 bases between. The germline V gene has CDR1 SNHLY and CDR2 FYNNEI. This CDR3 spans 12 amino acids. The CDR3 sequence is CASSVTAGELFF. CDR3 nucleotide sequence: TGTGCCAGCAGTGTGACAGCCGGGGAGCTGTTTTTT.

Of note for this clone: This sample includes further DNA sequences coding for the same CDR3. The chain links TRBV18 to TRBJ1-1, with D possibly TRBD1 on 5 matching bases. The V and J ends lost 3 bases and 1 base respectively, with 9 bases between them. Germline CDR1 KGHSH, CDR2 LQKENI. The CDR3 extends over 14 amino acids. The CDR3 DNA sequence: TGTGCCAGCTCACCGGGGCAACAGAACACTGAAGCTTTCTTT. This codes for CASSPGQQNTEAFF. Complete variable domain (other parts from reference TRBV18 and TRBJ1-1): NAGVMQNPRHLVRRRGQEARLRCSPMKGHSHVYWYRQLPEEGLKFMVYLQKENIIDESGMPKERFSAEFPKEGPSILRIQQVVRGDSAAYFCASSPGQQNTEAFFGQGTRLTVV.

Here the CDR3 DNA reads TGTGCCAGCAGCCCCCGAGGTGGCTACGAGCAGTACTTC. Its translation is CASSPRGGYEQYF. The V gene is TRBV7-9, the J gene TRBJ2-7, with no clear D. Germline V gives CDR1 SEHNR, CDR2 FQNEAQ (reference sequence). The ends were cut back, 5 bases at V and 3 bases at J, with 11 bases in the middle. The CDR3 loop spans 13 amino acids.

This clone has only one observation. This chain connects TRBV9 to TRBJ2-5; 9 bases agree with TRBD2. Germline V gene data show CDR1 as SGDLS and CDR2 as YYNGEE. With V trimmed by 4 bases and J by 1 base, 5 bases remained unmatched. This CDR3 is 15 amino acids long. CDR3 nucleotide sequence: TGTGCCAGCAGCTTTAGCGGGAGAAGCCAAGAGACCCAGTACTTC. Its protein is CASSFSGRSQETQYF.

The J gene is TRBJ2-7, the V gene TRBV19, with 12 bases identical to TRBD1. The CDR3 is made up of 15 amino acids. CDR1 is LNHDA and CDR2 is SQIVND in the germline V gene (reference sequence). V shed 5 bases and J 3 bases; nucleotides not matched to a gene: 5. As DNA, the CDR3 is TGTGCCAGTAGTTTTGGGACAGGGGGCCTCTACGAGCAGTACTTC. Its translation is CASSFGTGGLYEQYF.

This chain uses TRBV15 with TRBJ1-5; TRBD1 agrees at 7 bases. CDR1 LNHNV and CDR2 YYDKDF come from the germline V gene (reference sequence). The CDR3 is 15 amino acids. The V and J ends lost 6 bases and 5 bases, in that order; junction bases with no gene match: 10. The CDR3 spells CATRDWTGAHQPQHF. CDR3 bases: TGTGCCACCAGGGATTGGACAGGCGCTCATCAGCCCCAGCATTTT.

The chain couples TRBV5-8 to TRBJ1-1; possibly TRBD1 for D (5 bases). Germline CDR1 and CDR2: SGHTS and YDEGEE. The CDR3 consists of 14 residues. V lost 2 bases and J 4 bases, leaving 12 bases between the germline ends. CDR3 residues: CASSFDPQGTEAFF. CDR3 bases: TGTGCCAGCAGCTTTGACCCCCAGGGCACTGAAGCTTTCTTT.

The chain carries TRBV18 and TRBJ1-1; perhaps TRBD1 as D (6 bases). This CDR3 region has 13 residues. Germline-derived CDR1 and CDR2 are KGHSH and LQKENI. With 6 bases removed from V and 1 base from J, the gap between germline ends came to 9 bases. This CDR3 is CASSEGGNTEAFF. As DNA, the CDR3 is TGTGCCAGCTCTGAAGGGGGGAACACTGAAGCTTTCTTT.

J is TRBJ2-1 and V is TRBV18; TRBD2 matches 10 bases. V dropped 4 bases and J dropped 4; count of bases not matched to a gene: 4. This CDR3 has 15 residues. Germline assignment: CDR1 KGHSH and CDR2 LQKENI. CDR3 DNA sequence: TGTGCCAGCTCACTAGATAGCGGGAGGTACAATGAGCAGTTCTTC. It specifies CASSLDSGRYNEQFF. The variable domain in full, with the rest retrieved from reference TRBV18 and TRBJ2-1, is NAGVMQNPRHLVRRRGQEARLRCSPMKGHSHVYWYRQLPEEGLKFMVYLQKENIIDESGMPKERFSAEFPKEGPSILRIQQVVRGDSAAYFCASSLDSGRYNEQFFGPGTRLTVL.

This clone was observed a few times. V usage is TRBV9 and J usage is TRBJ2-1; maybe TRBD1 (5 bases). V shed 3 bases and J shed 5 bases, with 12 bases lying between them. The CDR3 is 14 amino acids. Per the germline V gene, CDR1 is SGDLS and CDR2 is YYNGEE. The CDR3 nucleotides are TGTGCCAGCAGCGCCAAGGACAAACACAATGAGCAGTTCTTC. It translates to CASSAKDKHNEQFF.

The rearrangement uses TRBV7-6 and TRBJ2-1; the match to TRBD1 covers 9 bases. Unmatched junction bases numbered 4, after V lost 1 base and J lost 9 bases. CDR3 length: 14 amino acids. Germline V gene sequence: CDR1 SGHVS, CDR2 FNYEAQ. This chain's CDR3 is CASSLGTGVGEQFF. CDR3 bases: TGTGCCAGCAGCTTAGGGACAGGGGTGGGTGAGCAGTTCTTC.

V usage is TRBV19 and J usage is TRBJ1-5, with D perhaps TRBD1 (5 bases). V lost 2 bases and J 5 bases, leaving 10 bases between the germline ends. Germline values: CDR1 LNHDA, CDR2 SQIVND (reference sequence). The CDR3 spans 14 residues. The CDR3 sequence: CASSITGGDQPQHF. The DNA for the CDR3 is TGTGCCAGTAGTATAACCGGAGGGGATCAGCCCCAGCATTTT.

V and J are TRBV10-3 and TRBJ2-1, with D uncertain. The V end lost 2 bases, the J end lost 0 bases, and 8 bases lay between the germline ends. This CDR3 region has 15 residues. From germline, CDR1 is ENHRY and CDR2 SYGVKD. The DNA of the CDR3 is TGTGCCATCAGTGAGACCCCGAGCTCCTACAATGAGCAGTTCTTC. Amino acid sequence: CAISETPSSYNEQFF.

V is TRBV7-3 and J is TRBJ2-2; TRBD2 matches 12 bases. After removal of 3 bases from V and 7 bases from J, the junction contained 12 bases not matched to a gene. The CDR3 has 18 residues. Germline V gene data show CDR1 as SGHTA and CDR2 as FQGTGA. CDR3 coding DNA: TGTGCCAGCAGCTTCCGGGCCCGACTAGCGGGGGAAGGCGGGGAGCTGTTTTTT. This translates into CASSFRARLAGEGGELFF.

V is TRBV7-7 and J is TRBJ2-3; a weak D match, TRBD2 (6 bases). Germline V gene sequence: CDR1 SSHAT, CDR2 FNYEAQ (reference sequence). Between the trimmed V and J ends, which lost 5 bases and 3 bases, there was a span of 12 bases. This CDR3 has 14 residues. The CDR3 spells CASSRTGGTDTQYF. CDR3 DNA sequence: TGTGCCAGCAGCCGAACCGGAGGGACAGATACGCAGTATTTT.

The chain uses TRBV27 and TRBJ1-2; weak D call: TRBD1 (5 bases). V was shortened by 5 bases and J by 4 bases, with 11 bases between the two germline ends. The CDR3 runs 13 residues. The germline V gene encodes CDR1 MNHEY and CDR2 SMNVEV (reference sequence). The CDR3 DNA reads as TGTGCCAGCAGTCCGACAGTTCCCTATGGCTACACCTTC. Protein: CASSPTVPYGYTF.

The CDR3, as DNA: TGTGCCAGCAGTCGTGCAGGGAGGAGTACTGAAGCTTTCTTT. This sequence encodes CASSRAGRSTEAFF. The chain employs TRBV25-1 and TRBJ1-1; D might be TRBD1 (5 bases). The CDR3 length is 14 residues. Per the germline V gene, CDR1 is MGHDK and CDR2 is SYGVNS. Trimming cost V 5 bases and J 5 bases, with 15 bases left between them.

CDR3 region: CAISVWEKPNTEAFF. As DNA, the CDR3 is TGTGCCATCAGTGTTTGGGAGAAGCCGAACACTGAAGCTTTCTTT. The rearrangement joins TRBV10-3 to TRBJ1-1, with D unclear. The V gene lost 4 bases and the J gene lost 1 base, with 13 bases spanning the gap. CDR3 length: 15 amino acids. Looked up from germline, CDR1 is ENHRY and CDR2 is SYGVKD.

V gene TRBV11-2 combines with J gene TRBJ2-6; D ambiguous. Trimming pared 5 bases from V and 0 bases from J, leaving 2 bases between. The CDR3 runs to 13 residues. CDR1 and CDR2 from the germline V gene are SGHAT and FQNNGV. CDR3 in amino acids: CASSLSGANVLTF. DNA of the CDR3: TGTGCCAGCAGCCTCTCTGGGGCCAACGTCCTGACTTTC.

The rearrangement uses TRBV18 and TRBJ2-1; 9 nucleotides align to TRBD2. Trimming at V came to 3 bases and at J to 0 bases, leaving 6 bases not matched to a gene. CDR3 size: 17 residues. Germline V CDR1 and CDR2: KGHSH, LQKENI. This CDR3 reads CASSPPTSGGSYNEQFF. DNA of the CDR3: TGTGCCAGCTCACCCCCGACTAGCGGAGGCTCCTACAATGAGCAGTTCTTC.

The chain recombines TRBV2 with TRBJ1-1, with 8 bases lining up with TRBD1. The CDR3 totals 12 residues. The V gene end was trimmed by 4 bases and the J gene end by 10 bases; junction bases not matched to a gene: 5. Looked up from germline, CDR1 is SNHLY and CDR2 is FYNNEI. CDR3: CASSGDRIGAFF. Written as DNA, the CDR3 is TGTGCCAGCAGTGGGGACAGGATTGGAGCTTTCTTT. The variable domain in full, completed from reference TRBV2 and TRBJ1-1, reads EPEVTQTPSHQVTQMGQEVILRCVPISNHLYFYWYRQILGQKVEFLVSFYNNEISEKSEIFDDQFSVERPDGSNFTLKIRSTKLEDSAMYFCASSGDRIGAFFGQGTRLTVV.

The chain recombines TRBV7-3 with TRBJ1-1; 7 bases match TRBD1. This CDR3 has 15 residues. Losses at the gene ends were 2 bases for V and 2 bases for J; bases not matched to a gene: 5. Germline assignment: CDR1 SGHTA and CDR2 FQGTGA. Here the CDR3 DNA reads TGTGCCAGCAGCTTAGGAGGGACAGCAAACACTGAAGCTTTCTTT. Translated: CASSLGGTANTEAFF.

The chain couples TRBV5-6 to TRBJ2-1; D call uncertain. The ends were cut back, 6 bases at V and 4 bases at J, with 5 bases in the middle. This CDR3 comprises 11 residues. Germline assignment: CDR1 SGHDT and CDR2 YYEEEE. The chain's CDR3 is CASIRYNEQFF. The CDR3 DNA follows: TGTGCCAGCATACGGTACAATGAGCAGTTCTTC.

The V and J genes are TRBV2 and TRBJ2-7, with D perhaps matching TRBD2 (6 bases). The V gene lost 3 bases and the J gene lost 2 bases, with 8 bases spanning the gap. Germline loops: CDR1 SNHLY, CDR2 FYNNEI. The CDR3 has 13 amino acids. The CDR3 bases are TGTGCCAGCAGTGAGGAGCGGGCCTACGAGCAGTACTTC. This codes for CASSEERAYEQYF.

The CDR3 is CASSPQGAGELFF. CDR3 coding DNA: TGTGCCAGCAGCCCTCAAGGAGCCGGGGAGCTGTTTTTT. The chain is built from TRBV7-9 and TRBJ2-2, with D hard to call. Trimming stripped 5 bases from V and 6 bases from J, with 10 bases between. The germline gives CDR1 SEHNR, CDR2 FQNEAQ (reference sequence). The CDR3 has 13 residues.